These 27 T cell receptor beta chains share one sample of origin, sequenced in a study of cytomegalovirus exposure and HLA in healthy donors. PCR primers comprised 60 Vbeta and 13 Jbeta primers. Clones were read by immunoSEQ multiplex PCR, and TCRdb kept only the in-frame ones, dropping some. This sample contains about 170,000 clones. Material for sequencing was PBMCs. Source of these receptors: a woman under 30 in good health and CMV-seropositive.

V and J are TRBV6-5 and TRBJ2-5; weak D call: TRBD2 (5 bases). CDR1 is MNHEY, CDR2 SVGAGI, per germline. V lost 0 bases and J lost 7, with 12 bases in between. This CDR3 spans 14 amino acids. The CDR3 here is CASSYSIGGGTQYF. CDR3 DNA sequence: TGTGCCAGCAGTTACTCGATTGGAGGTGGGACCCAGTACTTC.

The CDR3 DNA is TGCGCCAGCAGCCAAGATAACAGGCAAGAGACCCAGTACTTC. Amino acid sequence: CASSQDNRQETQYF. This chain connects TRBV4-1 to TRBJ2-5, with D possibly matching TRBD1 (5 bases). The germline V and J ends were trimmed by 0 bases and 2 bases, with 7 bases remaining between them. There are 14 residues in the CDR3. Germline lookup yields CDR1 MGHRA and CDR2 YSYEKL.

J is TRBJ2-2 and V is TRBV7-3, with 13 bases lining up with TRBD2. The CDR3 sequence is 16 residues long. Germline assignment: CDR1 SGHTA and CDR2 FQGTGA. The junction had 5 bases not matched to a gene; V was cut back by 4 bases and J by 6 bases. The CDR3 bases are TGTGCCAGCAGCTCACACACTAGCGGGGGGGCCGGGGAGCTGTTTTTT. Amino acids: CASSSHTSGGAGELFF.

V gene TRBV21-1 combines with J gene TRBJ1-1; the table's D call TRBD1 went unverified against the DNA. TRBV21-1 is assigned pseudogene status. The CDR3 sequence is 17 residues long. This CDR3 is CASSTGTGGRRNTEAFF. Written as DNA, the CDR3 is TGTGCCAGCAGCACGGGGACAGGGGGCCGCAGGAACACTGAAGCTTTCTTT.

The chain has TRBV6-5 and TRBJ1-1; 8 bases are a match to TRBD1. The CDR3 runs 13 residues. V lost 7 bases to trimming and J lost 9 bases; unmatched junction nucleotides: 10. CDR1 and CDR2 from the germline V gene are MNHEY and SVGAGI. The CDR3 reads CASNPQGAIKAFF. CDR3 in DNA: TGTGCCAGCAACCCCCAGGGGGCGATCAAAGCTTTCTTT.

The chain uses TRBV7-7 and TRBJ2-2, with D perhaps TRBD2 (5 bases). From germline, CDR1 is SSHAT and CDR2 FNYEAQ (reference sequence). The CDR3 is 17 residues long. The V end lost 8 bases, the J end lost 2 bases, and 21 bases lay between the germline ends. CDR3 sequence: CASSPGMVLPNTGELFF. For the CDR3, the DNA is TGTGCCAGCTCTCCGGGGATGGTGTTACCAAACACCGGGGAGCTGTTTTTT. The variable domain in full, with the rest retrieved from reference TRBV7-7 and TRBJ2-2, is GAGVSQSPRYKVTKRGQDVTLRCDPISSHATLYWYQQALGQGPEFLTYFNYEAQPDKSGLPSDRFSAERPEGSISTLTIQRTEQRDSAMYRCASSPGMVLPNTGELFFGEGSRLTVL.

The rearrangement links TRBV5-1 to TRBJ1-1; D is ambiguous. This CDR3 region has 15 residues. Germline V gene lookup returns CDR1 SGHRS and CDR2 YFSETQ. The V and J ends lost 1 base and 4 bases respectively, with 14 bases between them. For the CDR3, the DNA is TGCGCCAGCAGCTTGTCCCGGGTGAGCGTCACTGAAGCTTTCTTT. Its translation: CASSLSRVSVTEAFF.

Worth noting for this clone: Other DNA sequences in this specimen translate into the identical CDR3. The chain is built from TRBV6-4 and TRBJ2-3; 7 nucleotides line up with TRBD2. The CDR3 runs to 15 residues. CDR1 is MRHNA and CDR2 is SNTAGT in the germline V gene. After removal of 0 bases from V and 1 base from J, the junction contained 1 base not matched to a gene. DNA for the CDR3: TGTGCCAGCAGTGACTCGAGCGGGGGCACAGATACGCAGTATTTT. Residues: CASSDSSGGTDTQYF.

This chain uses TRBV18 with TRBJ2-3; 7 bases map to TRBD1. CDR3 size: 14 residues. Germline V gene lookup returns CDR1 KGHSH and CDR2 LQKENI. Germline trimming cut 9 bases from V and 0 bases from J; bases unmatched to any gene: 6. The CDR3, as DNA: TGTGCCAGTTCCGGGACAGTTAGCACAGATACGCAGTATTTT. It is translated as CASSGTVSTDTQYF.

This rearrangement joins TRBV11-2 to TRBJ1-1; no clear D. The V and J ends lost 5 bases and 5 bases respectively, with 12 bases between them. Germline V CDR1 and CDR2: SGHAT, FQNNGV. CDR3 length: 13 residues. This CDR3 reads CASSLLVPTEAFF. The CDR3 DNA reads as TGTGCCAGCAGCCTCCTTGTCCCTACTGAAGCTTTCTTT.

In nucleotides, the CDR3 is TGTGCCAGCAGCTTCGTACAGGGGTCCTACAATGAGCAGTTCTTC. Residues: CASSFVQGSYNEQFF. V and J are TRBV7-2 and TRBJ2-1; 7 positions agree with TRBD1. V lost 3 bases, J lost 1 base, and 3 bases stayed unmatched. Germline values: CDR1 SGHTA, CDR2 FQGNSA. This CDR3 has 15 residues.

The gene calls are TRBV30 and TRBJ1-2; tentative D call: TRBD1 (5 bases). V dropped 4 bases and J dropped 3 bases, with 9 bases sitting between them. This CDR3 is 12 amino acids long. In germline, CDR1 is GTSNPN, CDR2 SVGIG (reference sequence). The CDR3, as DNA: TGTGCCTGGAAGGGGTACGACTATGGCTACACCTTC. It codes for CAWKGYDYGYTF.

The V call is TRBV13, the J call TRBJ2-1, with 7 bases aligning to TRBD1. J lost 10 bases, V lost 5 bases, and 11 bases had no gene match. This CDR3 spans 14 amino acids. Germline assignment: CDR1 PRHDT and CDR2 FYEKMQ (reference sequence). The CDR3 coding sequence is TGTGCCAGCAGCCCGGGACAGTACCCCGGGGAGCAGTTCTTC. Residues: CASSPGQYPGEQFF.

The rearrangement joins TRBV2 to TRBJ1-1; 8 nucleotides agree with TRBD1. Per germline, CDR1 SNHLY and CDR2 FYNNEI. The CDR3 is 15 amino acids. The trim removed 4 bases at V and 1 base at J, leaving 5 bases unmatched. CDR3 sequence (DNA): TGTGCCAGCAGTGCGGACAGGGCGGGGAACACTGAAGCTTTCTTT. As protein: CASSADRAGNTEAFF.

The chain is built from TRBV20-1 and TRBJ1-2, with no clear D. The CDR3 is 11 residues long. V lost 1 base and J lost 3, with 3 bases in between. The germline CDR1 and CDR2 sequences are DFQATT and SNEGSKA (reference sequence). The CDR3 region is CSARVDYGYTF. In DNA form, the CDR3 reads TGCAGTGCTAGAGTAGACTATGGCTACACCTTC.

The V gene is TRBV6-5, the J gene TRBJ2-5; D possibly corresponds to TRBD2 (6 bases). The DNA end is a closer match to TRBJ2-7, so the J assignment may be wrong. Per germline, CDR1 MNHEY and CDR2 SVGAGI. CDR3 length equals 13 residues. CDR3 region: CASSYGGTYEQYF. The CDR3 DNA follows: TGTGCCAGCAGTTACGGGGGGACCTACGAGCAGTACTTC.

In nucleotides, the CDR3 is TGTGCCAGCAGCAACCTAAAGGTAGCGGGAAGTTACCGCTCCTACGAGCAGTACTTC. Protein product: CASSNLKVAGSYRSYEQYF. V and J are TRBV7-2 and TRBJ2-7; TRBD2 matches at 8 bases. J was trimmed by 0 bases and V by 5 bases; bases with no gene match: 18. Germline CDR1 SGHTA, CDR2 FQGNSA. The length of the CDR3 is 19 residues.

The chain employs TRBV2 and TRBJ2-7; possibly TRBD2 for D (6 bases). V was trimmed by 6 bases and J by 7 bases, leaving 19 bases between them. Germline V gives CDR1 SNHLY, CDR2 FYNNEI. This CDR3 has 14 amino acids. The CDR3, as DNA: TGTGCCAGCAGCTCCGGGAGCTCGGTACGGGAGCAGTACTTC. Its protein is CASSSGSSVREQYF.

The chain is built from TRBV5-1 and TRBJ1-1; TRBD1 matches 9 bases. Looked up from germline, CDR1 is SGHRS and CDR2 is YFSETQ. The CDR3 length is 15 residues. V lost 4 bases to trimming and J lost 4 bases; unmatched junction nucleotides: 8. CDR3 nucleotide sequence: TGCGCCAGCAGCCTCGGGACAGGGCGTGCCACTGAAGCTTTCTTT. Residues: CASSLGTGRATEAFF.

CDR3 sequence: CASSLGRNTEAFF. The CDR3 coding sequence is TGTGCCAGCAGCCTCGGGAGGAACACTGAAGCTTTCTTT. The chain links TRBV14 to TRBJ1-1; no reliable D call. The CDR3 is made up of 13 amino acids. V lost 4 bases to trimming and J lost 1 base, with 7 bases between them. The germline gives CDR1 SGHDN, CDR2 FVKESK.

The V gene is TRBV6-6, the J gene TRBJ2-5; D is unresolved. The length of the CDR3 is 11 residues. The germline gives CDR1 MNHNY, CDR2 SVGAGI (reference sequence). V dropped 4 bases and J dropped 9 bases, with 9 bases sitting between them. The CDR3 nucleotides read TGTGCCAGCAGTTTTGAGTACTCCCAGTACTTC. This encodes CASSFEYSQYF.

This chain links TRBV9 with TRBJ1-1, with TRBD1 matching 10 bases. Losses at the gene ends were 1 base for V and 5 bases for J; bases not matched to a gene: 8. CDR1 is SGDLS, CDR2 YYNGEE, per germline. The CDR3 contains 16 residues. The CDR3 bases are TGTGCCAGCAGCGTACTCGGCGGACAGGGGGGTACTGAAGCTTTCTTT. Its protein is CASSVLGGQGGTEAFF.

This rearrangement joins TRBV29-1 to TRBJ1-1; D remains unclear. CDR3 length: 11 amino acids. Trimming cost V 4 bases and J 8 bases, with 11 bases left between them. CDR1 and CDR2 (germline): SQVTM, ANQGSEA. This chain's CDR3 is CSVARSPEAFF. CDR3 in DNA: TGCAGCGTTGCGCGGAGTCCGGAAGCTTTCTTT.

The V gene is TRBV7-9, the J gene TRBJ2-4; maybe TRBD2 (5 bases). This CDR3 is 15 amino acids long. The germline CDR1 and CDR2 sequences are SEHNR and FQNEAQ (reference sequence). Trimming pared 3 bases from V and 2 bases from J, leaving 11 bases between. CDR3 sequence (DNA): TGTGCCAGCAGCTTGAGGGTTGGGACCAAAAACATTCAGTACTTC. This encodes CASSLRVGTKNIQYF.

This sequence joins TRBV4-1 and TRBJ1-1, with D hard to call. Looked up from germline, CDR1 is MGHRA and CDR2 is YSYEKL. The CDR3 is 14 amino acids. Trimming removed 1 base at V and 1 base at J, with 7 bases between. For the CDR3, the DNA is TGCGCCAGCAGCCAAGTTGGCAGGAACACTGAAGCTTTCTTT. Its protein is CASSQVGRNTEAFF.

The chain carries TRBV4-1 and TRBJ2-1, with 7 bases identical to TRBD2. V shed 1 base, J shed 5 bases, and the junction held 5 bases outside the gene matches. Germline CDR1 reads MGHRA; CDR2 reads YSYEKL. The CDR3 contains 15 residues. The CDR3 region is CASSQVTSRDNEQFF. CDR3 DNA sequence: TGCGCCAGCAGCCAAGTGACTAGCAGAGACAATGAGCAGTTCTTC.

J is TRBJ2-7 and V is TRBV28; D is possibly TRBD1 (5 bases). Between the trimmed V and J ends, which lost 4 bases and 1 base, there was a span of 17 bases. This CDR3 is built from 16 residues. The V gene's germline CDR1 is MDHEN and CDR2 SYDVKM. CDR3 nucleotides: TGTGCCAGCAGTTCAGCAGACTTTAGGGGTTCCTACGAGCAGTACTTC. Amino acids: CASSSADFRGSYEQYF.